This TCR beta chain was obtained from a study of human T cells and chemical hapten exposure. Notes on the study in general: Sensitization with DPC brought no change to TCRs above 1 in 1000 in frequency.

The CDR3 has 12 residues. V was clipped by 2 bases and J by 5 bases, with 9 bases between them. Germline V gene lookup returns CDR1 DFQATT and CDR2 SNEGSKA (reference sequence). Described time point: patch test 1, 2 weeks after DPC sensitization. The sample's treatment: therapeutic diphenylcyclopropenone sensitization with weekly scalp DPC. To note about this clonotype: Its antigen is as yet unknown.

TCRdb independently ran MiXCR on the RACE reads; one entry per CDR3 protein. The sample carries about 120,000 distinct CDR3 sequences, approximately 15% recorded once. V is TRBV20-1 and J is TRBJ1-1; D not resolved. This sequence was found in a man between 18 and 35 years old with alopecia areata. Some clones in this sample may be carry-over from other donors' samples. The sequenced sample was whole blood, obtained in connection with sensitization to the hapten diphenylcyclopropenone (DPC). CDR3 DNA sequence: TGCAGTGCTAGACCCGGACCGACTGAAGCTTTCTTT. This sequence encodes CSARPGPTEAFF.